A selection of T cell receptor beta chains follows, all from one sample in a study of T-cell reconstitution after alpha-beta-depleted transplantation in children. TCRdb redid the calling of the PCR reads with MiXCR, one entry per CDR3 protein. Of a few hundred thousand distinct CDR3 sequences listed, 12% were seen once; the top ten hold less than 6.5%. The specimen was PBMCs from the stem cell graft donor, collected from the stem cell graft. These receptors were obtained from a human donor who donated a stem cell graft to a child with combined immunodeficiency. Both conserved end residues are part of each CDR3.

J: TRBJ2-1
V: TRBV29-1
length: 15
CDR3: CSVEFRFGQYNEQFF

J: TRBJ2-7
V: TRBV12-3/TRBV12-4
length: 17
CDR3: CASSFLPLREVENEQYF

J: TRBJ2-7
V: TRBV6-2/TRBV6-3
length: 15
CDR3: CASSSRDRALLVNYF

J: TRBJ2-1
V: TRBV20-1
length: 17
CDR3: CSAAPGPPAPSYNEQFF

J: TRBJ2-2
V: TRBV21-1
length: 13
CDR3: CASSKSRAGELFF

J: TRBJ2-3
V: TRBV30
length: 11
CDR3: CAWSVKDTQYF

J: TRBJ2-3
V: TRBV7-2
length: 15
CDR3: CASSSRGRGTDTQYF

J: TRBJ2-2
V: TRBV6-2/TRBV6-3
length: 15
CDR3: CASSRQGATTGELFF

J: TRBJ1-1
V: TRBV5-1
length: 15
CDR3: CASSPFDSRPTEAFF

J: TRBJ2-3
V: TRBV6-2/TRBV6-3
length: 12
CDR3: CASSRYPDTQYF

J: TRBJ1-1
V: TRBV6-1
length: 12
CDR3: CASSDRWTEAFF

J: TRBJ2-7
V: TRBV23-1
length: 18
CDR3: CASSQSQSTGITSYEQYF

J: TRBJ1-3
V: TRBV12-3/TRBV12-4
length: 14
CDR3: CASSFGVSGNTIYF

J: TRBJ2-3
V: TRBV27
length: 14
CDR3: CASSLASHTDTQYF

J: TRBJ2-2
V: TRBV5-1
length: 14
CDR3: CASSETMNTGELFF

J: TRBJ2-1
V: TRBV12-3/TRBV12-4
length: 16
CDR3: CASTWLASISYNEQFF

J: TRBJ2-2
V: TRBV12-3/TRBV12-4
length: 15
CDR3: CASTNPGGRAGELFF

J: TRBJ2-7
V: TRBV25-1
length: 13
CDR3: CASSVGGVVEQYF

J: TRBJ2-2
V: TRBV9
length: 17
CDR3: CASSVLAGGPNTGELFF

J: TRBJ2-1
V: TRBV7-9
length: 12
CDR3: CASSALALRTTF

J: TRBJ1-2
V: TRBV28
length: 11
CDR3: CASGQNYGYTF

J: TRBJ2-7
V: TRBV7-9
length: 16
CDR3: CASSAGTSGASYEQYF

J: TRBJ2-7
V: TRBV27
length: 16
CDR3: CASSSNGQDASYEQYF

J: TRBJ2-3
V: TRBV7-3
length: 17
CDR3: CASSLGLAGGYTDTQYF

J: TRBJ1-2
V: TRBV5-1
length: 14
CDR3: CASSSTTTNYGYTF

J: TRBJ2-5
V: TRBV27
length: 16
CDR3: CASSLSGGEGQETQYF

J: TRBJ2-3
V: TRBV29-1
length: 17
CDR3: CSVARGHYIVSTDTQYF

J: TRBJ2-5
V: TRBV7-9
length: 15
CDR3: CASSSRAGIQGTQYF

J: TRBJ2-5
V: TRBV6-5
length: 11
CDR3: CASSYYETQYF

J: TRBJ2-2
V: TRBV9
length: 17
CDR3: CASSVASSPRNTGELFF

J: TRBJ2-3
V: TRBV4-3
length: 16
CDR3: CASSQGLAKFTDTQYF

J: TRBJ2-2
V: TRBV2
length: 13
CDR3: CASTSKNTGELFF

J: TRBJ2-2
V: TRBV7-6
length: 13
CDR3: CASSPRTTGELFF

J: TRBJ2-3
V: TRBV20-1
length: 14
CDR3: CSASSGIRTDTQYF

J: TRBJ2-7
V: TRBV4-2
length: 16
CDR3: CASSQDWASGAYEQYF

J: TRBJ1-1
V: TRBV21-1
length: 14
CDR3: CASSKGGTTDPAFF

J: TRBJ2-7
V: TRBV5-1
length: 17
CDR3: CASSWTGLRGDSYEQYF

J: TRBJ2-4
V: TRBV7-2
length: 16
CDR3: CASTSPSKMAKNIQYF

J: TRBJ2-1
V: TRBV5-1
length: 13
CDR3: CASYDGNRDEQFF

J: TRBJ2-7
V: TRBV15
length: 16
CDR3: CATSRDQDAFSYEQYF

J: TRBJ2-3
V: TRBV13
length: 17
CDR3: CASSLAGGALPTDTQYF